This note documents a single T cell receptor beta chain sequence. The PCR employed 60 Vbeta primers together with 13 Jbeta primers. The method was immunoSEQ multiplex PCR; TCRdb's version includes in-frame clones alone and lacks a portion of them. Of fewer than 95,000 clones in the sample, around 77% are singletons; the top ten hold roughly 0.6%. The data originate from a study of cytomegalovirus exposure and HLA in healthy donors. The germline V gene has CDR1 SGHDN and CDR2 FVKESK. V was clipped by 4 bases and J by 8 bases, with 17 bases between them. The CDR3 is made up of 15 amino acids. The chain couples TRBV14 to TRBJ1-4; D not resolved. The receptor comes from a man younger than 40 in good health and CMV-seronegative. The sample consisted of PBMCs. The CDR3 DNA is TGTGCCAGCAGCCTCGGAACTTCCTCGGGGGAAAAACTGTTTTTT. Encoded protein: CASSLGTSSGEKLFF. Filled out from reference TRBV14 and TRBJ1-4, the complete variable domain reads EAGVTQFPSHSVIEKGQTVTLRCDPISGHDNLYWYRRVMGKEIKFLLHFVKESKQDESGMPNNRFLAERTGGTYSTLKVQPAELEDSGVYFCASSLGTSSGEKLFFGSGTQLSVL.